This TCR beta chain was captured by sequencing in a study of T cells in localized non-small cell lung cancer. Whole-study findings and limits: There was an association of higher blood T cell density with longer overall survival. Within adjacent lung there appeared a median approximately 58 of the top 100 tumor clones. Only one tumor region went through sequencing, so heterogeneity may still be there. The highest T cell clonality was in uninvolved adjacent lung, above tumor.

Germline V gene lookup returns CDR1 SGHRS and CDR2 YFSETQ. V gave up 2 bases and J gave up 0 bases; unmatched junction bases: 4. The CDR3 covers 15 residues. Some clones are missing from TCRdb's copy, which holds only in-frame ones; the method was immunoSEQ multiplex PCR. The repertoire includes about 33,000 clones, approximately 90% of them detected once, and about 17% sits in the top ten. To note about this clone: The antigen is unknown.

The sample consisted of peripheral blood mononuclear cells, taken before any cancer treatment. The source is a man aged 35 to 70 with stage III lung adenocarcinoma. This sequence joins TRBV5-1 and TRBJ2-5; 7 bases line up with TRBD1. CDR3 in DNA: TGCGCCAGCAGCTTAGGGACAGCAAACCAAGAGACCCAGTACTTC. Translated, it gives CASSLGTANQETQYF.